Sequencing of this T cell receptor beta chain was carried out in a study of cytomegalovirus exposure and HLA in healthy donors. Study results and caveats: What a later analysis showed was that several of the most significant clusters appeared linked to common viral pathogens.

About this clone: Antigen: not known.

The CDR3 runs to 17 residues. From germline, CDR1 is SNHLY and CDR2 FYNNEI. V lost 7 bases and J lost 2, with 21 bases in between. The PCR used 60 Vbeta and 13 Jbeta primers. Sequencing was performed with immunoSEQ multiplex PCR; in TCRdb, only in-frame clones are kept and a portion is missing. Recorded here are 140,000 or so clones; the top ten clones represent 0.85% to 1%. The TCR comes from a male donor in good health and CMV-seronegative. This chain joins TRBV2 and TRBJ1-5; D gene ambiguous. The sequenced sample was PBMCs. This chain's CDR3 is CASTSRTSGDGNQPQHF. The CDR3 DNA sequence: TGTGCCAGCACTAGCCGGACGTCCGGAGATGGCAATCAGCCCCAGCATTTT.